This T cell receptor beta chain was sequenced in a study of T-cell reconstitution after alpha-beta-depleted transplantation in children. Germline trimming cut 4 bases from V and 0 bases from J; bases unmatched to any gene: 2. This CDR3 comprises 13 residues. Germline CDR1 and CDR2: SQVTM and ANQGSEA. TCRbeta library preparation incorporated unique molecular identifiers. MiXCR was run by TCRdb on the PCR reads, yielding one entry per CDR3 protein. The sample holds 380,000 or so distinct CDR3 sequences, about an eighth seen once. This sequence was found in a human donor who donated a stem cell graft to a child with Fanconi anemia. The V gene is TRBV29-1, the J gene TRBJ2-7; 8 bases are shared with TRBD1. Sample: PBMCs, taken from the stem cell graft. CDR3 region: CSVATGGSYEQYF. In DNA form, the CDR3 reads TGCAGCGTTGCTACAGGGGGCTCCTACGAGCAGTACTTC.